The rows below give T cell receptor beta chains drawn from one sample of a study of OX40 agonist ivuxolimab in advanced cancers. Clones were sequenced by immunoSEQ multiplex PCR, and TCRdb holds only the in-frame ones, with some missing. The table has roughly 10,000 clones, almost 90% seen once. Material: CD4+ or CD8+ T cells sorted from blood, obtained in a trial of the OX40 agonist ivuxolimab. The origin of the receptors is an adult with an advanced solid tumor such as melanoma, head and neck, liver or kidney cancer. Each CDR3 is given with its conserved first and last residue. A D gene is named only where the DNA matches it firmly. Size is stated for part of the rows, as once, few or many counts, or as a class when the clone is expanded.

j_gene | d_gene | v_gene | abundance | CDR3aa | CDR3nt
TRBJ1-5 | - | TRBV28 | - | CASSPWLAINQPQHF | TGTGCCAGCAGCCCCTGGCTAGCGATCAATCAGCCCCAGCATTTT
TRBJ1-1 | - | TRBV5-4 | - | CASSQGPNTEAFF | TGTGCCAGCAGCCAGGGTCCGAACACTGAAGCTTTCTTT
TRBJ2-2 | - | TRBV27 | once | CASSTQPDGTGELFF | TGTGCCAGCAGTACCCAGCCGGACGGCACCGGGGAGCTGTTTTTT
TRBJ1-2 | - | TRBV19 | - | CASSNLLGNGYTF | TGTGCCAGTAGTAACCTTCTAGGGAATGGCTACACCTTC
TRBJ2-1 | TRBD2 | TRBV11-3 | - | CASSFGSGDYEQFF | TGTGCCAGCAGCTTTGGTAGCGGGGACTATGAGCAGTTCTTC
TRBJ1-2 | - | TRBV4-1 | few | CASSQDGVRGYTF | TGCGCCAGCAGCCAAGATGGGGTAAGGGGCTACACCTTC
TRBJ2-7 | - | TRBV7-8 | - | CASTPVGVRNEQYF | TGTGCCAGCACGCCCGTGGGGGTTCGTAACGAGCAGTACTTC
TRBJ2-7 | - | TRBV11-3 | - | CASSSRTANYEQYF | TGTGCCAGCAGCTCTAGGACAGCCAATTACGAGCAGTACTTC
TRBJ2-2 | - | TRBV6-4 | once | CASSVGRGIAGELFF | TGTGCCAGCAGTGTGGGCAGGGGAATCGCCGGGGAGCTGTTTTTT
TRBJ2-1 | TRBD2 | TRBV2 | - | CASSHPRLAGGGLNEQFF | TGTGCCAGCAGCCACCCCCGCCTCGCGGGGGGCGGCCTCAATGAGCAGTTCTTC
TRBJ1-2 | - | TRBV11-2 | - | CASSFSVEGSGYTF | TGTGCCAGCAGCTTTTCTGTAGAGGGAAGTGGCTACACCTTC
TRBJ1-1 | TRBD1 | TRBV27 | - | CASSGDRGLTEAFF | TGTGCCAGCAGCGGGGACAGGGGGCTCACTGAAGCTTTCTTT
TRBJ1-2 | TRBD1 | TRBV6-5 | once | CASSLLQGAMSYGYTF | TGTGCCAGCAGTTTGTTGCAGGGGGCAATGAGCTATGGCTACACCTTC
TRBJ1-4 | - | TRBV5-1 | - | CASSLAEREKLFF | TGCGCCAGCAGCTTGGCAGAGCGTGAAAAACTGTTTTTT
TRBJ1-2 | - | TRBV29-1 | - | CSVAAPDKAYGYTF | TGCAGCGTCGCCGCCCCGGACAAAGCCTATGGCTACACCTTC
TRBJ1-2 | - | TRBV7-2 | once | CASREQGTYGYTF | TGTGCCAGCAGAGAACAGGGAACCTATGGCTACACCTTC